A selection of T cell receptor beta chains follows, all from one sample in a study of human T cells and chemical hapten exposure. TCRdb re-called the RACE reads through MiXCR, storing one row per CDR3 protein. This table holds 65,000 to 95,000 distinct CDR3 sequences, roughly 12% found once. The specimen comprised whole blood, sampled in connection with sensitization to the hapten diphenylcyclopropenone (DPC). The origin of the receptors is a woman aged 60-75 years with alopecia areata. Some clones in this sample may be carry-over from other donors' samples. CDR3s include the opening cysteine and the closing phenylalanine or tryptophan. A D gene is named only where the DNA matches it firmly. The size of a clone is reported for some rows only, either as once, few or many, or as a class for expanded clones.

size	V	D	J	CDR3	DNA
-	TRBV11-2	-	TRBJ1-1	CASSSRRGRRLNTEAFF	TGTGCCAGCAGCTCGAGGCGCGGCAGGCGACTGAACACTGAAGCTTTCTTT
-	TRBV9	-	TRBJ2-7	CASAPTLENEQYF	TGTGCCAGCGCCCCTACCCTAGAGAACGAGCAGTACTTC
few	TRBV20-1	-	TRBJ2-1	CSARFGTADNEQFF	TGCAGTGCTAGATTCGGCACAGCGGACAATGAGCAGTTCTTC
many	TRBV20-1	-	TRBJ1-1	CSAREGSVNTEAFF	TGCAGTGCTAGAGAGGGCAGTGTGAACACTGAAGCTTTCTTT
many	TRBV9	-	TRBJ2-2	CASSVVGTGELFF	TGTGCCAGCAGCGTAGTTGGCACCGGGGAGCTGTTTTTT
many	TRBV6-5	TRBD1	TRBJ1-2	CASRQGGADYGYTF	TGTGCCAGCAGGCAGGGGGGGGCGGACTATGGCTACACCTTC
few	TRBV7-6	TRBD1	TRBJ2-2	CASSFRGPNTGELFF	TGTGCCAGCAGCTTTAGGGGGCCAAACACCGGGGAGCTGTTTTTT
many	TRBV7-2	-	TRBJ2-3	CASSLVEAIGGDTQYF	TGTGCCAGCAGCTTAGTTGAGGCCATAGGGGGAGATACGCAGTATTTT
-	TRBV20-1	TRBD2	TRBJ2-3	CSARVASGGTDTQYF	TGCAGTGCTAGAGTCGCTAGCGGGGGCACAGATACGCAGTATTTT
many	TRBV7-9	TRBD2	TRBJ2-1	CASSLPRRLAGDRNEQFF	TGTGCCAGCAGCTTACCTAGAAGACTAGCGGGGGATCGGAATGAGCAGTTCTTC
-	TRBV7-2	-	TRBJ1-2	CASSLRRNYGYTF	TGTGCCAGCAGCTTACGTAGAAACTATGGCTACACCTTC
many	TRBV18	TRBD2	TRBJ2-2	CASSPETSGSNTGELFF	TGTGCCAGCTCACCGGAAACTAGCGGGTCGAACACCGGGGAGCTGTTTTTT
few	TRBV20-1	-	TRBJ2-3	CSARAEGPDTQYF	TGCAGTGCTAGAGCGGAGGGGCCAGATACGCAGTATTTT
-	TRBV30	-	TRBJ1-5	CAWRPDSNQPQHF	TGTGCCTGGAGACCTGACAGCAATCAGCCCCAGCATTTT
-	TRBV4-1	TRBD2	TRBJ2-1	CASSQDPFLAGVAEQFF	TGCGCCAGCAGCCAAGATCCCTTTTTGGCGGGGGTGGCGGAGCAGTTCTTC
many	TRBV7-9	TRBD1	TRBJ2-1	CASNLGQEDNEQFF	TGTGCCAGCAACCTCGGACAGGAGGACAATGAGCAGTTCTTC
many	TRBV7-2	-	TRBJ2-4	CASSSAGTHGNIQYF	TGTGCCAGCAGCTCCGCCGGGACACATGGAAACATTCAGTACTTC
many	TRBV7-9	TRBD2	TRBJ2-4	CASSASLAGSNIQYF	TGTGCCAGCAGCGCCTCCCTAGCGGGGAGTAACATTCAGTACTTC
few	TRBV6-4	-	TRBJ2-3	CASGLSVNSDTQYF	TGTGCCAGCGGCCTTTCCGTTAATTCAGATACGCAGTATTTT
few	TRBV29-1	-	TRBJ2-5	CSAAPQGQETQYF	TGCAGCGCCGCCCCCCAGGGACAAGAGACCCAGTACTTC
few	TRBV6-6	-	TRBJ2-5	CASSYGSRVETQYF	TGTGCCAGCAGTTACGGTTCTAGAGTAGAGACCCAGTACTTC
-	TRBV5-5	TRBD2	TRBJ2-7	CASSQISGGAGEQYF	TGTGCCAGCAGCCAGATTAGCGGGGGGGCCGGCGAGCAGTACTTC
-	TRBV18	-	TRBJ1-4	CASSPRDNSEKLFF	TGTGCCAGCTCACCACGGGACAATTCCGAAAAACTGTTTTTT
few	TRBV10-3	TRBD2	TRBJ2-1	CAITAASGGADEQFF	TGTGCCATCACCGCAGCTAGCGGGGGGGCCGATGAGCAGTTCTTC
few	TRBV5-4	-	TRBJ1-1	CASSSARDGNTEAFF	TGTGCCAGCAGCTCCGCCAGGGATGGGAACACTGAAGCTTTCTTT
-	TRBV19	-	TRBJ1-2	CATSPRVDYGYTF	TGTGCCACCTCGCCGAGAGTGGACTATGGCTACACCTTC
few	TRBV7-8	-	TRBJ2-1	CASSLAPGGGYNEQFF	TGTGCCAGCAGCTTGGCGCCCGGGGGCGGCTACAATGAGCAGTTCTTC
many	TRBV5-1	-	TRBJ2-4	CASSLALGARDIQYF	TGCGCCAGCAGCTTGGCCTTAGGGGCGCGGGACATTCAGTACTTC
-	TRBV11-2	TRBD1	TRBJ1-1	CASSSQGATEAFF	TGTGCCAGCAGCTCTCAGGGGGCAACTGAAGCTTTCTTT
many	TRBV6-4	TRBD2	TRBJ2-1	CASSRTSGGGSEQFF	TGTGCCAGCAGTCGGACTAGCGGGGGTGGTAGTGAGCAGTTCTTC
many	TRBV20-1	TRBD2	TRBJ2-3	CSAISGGASDTQYF	TGCAGTGCTATTAGCGGGGGGGCATCAGATACGCAGTATTTT
few	TRBV18	-	TRBJ1-3	CASSPIGTANPRNTIYF	TGTGCCAGCTCACCCATCGGGACGGCCAATCCTCGAAACACCATATATTTT
many	TRBV6-6	-	TRBJ2-7	CASSYSRATTPYEQYF	TGTGCCAGCAGTTACAGCCGGGCCACTACACCCTACGAGCAGTACTTC
-	TRBV6-5	-	TRBJ2-7	CASSVPYSYEQYF	TGTGCCAGCAGTGTGCCGTACTCCTACGAGCAGTACTTC
many	TRBV9	TRBD1	TRBJ1-3	CASSAGTGSGNTIYF	TGTGCCAGCAGCGCCGGGACAGGGTCTGGAAACACCATATATTTT
few	TRBV5-1	-	TRBJ2-3	CASSSTGDRNTQYF	TGCGCCAGCAGCTCCACGGGAGACCGGAATACGCAGTATTTT
many	TRBV3-1	-	TRBJ1-5	CASSQAGAPQHF	TGTGCCAGCAGCCAAGCAGGGGCGCCCCAGCATTTT
-	TRBV29-1	-	TRBJ2-1	CSVEDPGYYNEQFF	TGCAGCGTTGAAGATCCCGGATACTACAATGAGCAGTTCTTC
-	TRBV5-6	-	TRBJ1-6	CASSPGLRMYNSPLHF	TGTGCCAGCAGCCCTGGCCTGCGGATGTATAATTCACCCCTCCACTTT
many	TRBV24-1	-	TRBJ1-5	CATSDALRQLLPPPCNQPQHF	TGTGCCACCAGTGATGCGCTCAGACAGTTATTGCCTCCCCCATGTAATCAGCCCCAGCATTTT
-	TRBV2	-	TRBJ1-1	CASLPQTGMNTEAFF	TGTGCCAGCCTCCCGCAAACAGGGATGAACACTGAAGCTTTCTTT
many	TRBV7-9	-	TRBJ1-4	CASSFSRPTNEKLFF	TGTGCCAGCAGCTTTTCCAGGCCAACTAATGAAAAACTGTTTTTT
few	TRBV7-2	-	TRBJ1-1	CASTDDIRYTEAFF	TGTGCCAGCACCGACGACATAAGGTACACTGAAGCTTTCTTT
many	TRBV18	-	TRBJ2-7	CASSPRGSGDEQYF	TGTGCCAGCTCACCCAGGGGATCGGGGGACGAGCAGTACTTC
many	TRBV25-1	TRBD1	TRBJ2-7	CASRTGDSYEQYF	TGTGCCAGCAGAACAGGGGACTCCTACGAGCAGTACTTC
many	TRBV12-3/TRBV12-4	-	TRBJ2-7	CASSLTPEQYF	TGTGCCAGCAGTTTAACCCCCGAGCAGTACTTC
many	TRBV20-1	-	TRBJ1-1	CSASRHMNTEAFF	TGCAGTGCTAGCCGGCATATGAACACTGAAGCTTTCTTT
-	TRBV5-6	-	TRBJ2-7	CASSLEARPLYEQYF	TGTGCCAGCAGCTTGGAAGCCAGGCCACTATACGAGCAGTACTTC
many	TRBV5-1	TRBD1	TRBJ2-5	CASSFGRDRGSQETQYF	TGCGCCAGCAGCTTTGGTCGGGACAGGGGAAGCCAAGAGACCCAGTACTTC
many	TRBV11-1	TRBD1	TRBJ2-6	CASSKDRNSGANVLTF	TGTGCCAGCAGCAAGGACAGGAACTCTGGGGCCAACGTCCTGACTTTC
many	TRBV3-1	-	TRBJ1-5	CASSHGQGWGQPQHF	TGTGCCAGCAGCCATGGTCAGGGTTGGGGTCAGCCCCAGCATTTT
-	TRBV5-1	TRBD1	TRBJ2-7	CASSTGTGEFEQYF	TGCGCCAGCAGCACCGGGACAGGGGAATTCGAGCAGTACTTC
-	TRBV13	TRBD1	TRBJ2-2	CASSSGRQGAFGELFF	TGTGCCAGCAGCTCGGGCCGACAGGGGGCTTTCGGGGAGCTGTTTTTT
many	TRBV3-1	-	TRBJ2-7	CASSQKQGSYEQYF	TGTGCCAGCAGCCAAAAACAGGGCTCCTACGAGCAGTACTTC
many	TRBV6-6	TRBD1	TRBJ1-5	CASTRTGTGQPQHF	TGTGCCAGCACCCGGACAGGGACCGGGCAGCCCCAGCATTTT